The 19 T cell receptor beta chains below come from one sample, sequenced in a study of cytomegalovirus exposure and HLA in healthy donors. 60 Vbeta and 13 Jbeta primers were used in PCR. Some clones are missing from TCRdb's copy, which holds only in-frame ones; the method was immunoSEQ multiplex PCR. Here the sample spans 140,000 to 150,000 clones, just under 75% being singletons. The source material was PBMCs. Receptors originate from a young woman in good health and CMV-seronegative.

This chain joins TRBV15 and TRBJ2-1; D unclear. The V gene lost 0 bases and the J gene lost 0 bases, with 6 bases spanning the gap. The CDR3 runs 15 residues. Germline loops: CDR1 LNHNV, CDR2 YYDKDF (reference sequence). The CDR3 sequence is CATSRDFSSYNEQFF. Here the CDR3 DNA reads TGTGCCACCAGCAGAGACTTCAGCTCCTACAATGAGCAGTTCTTC.

The chain joins TRBV9 to TRBJ2-1; possibly TRBD2 for D (6 bases). Germline CDR1 reads SGDLS; CDR2 reads YYNGEE. Trimming removed 0 bases from V and 0 bases from J, with 10 bases in between. The CDR3 has 16 amino acids. This CDR3 is CASSVDQGLSYNEQFF. The DNA of the CDR3 is TGTGCCAGCAGCGTAGATCAGGGACTCTCCTACAATGAGCAGTTCTTC. Filled out from reference TRBV9 and TRBJ2-1, the complete variable domain reads DSGVTQTPKHLITATGQRVTLRCSPRSGDLSVYWYQQSLDQGLQFLIQYYNGEERAKGNILERFSAQQFPDLHSELNLSSLELGDSALYFCASSVDQGLSYNEQFFGPGTRLTVL.

As regards this clone: The junction shows a germline mismatch at one end, possibly a read error. This rearrangement joins TRBV5-1 to TRBJ2-6, with TRBD1 matching over 8 bases. Germline CDR1 reads SGHRS; CDR2 reads YFSETQ. There are 15 residues in the CDR3. The CDR3 protein is CASSSGGSGANGLTF. CDR3 DNA: TGCGCCAGCAGCTCAGGGGGCTCTGGGGCCAACGGCCTGACTTTC. The full variable domain, completed using reference TRBV5-1 and TRBJ2-6, is KAGVTQTPRYLIKTRGQQVTLSCSPISGHRSVSWYQQTPGQGLQFLFEYFSETQRNKGNFPGRFSGRQFSNSRSEMNVSTLELGDSALYLCASSSGGSGANGLTFGAGSRLTVL.

This clone has more than one count but fewer than ten. The DNA of the CDR3 is TGTGCCAGCAGAGACAGGGGGTTTAGCAATCAGCCCCAGCATTTT. This codes for CASRDRGFSNQPQHF. This rearrangement joins TRBV2 to TRBJ1-5; 9 bases match TRBD1. With 6 bases clipped from V and 0 bases from J, the junction kept 3 bases outside the gene matches. CDR1 and CDR2 from the germline V gene are SNHLY and FYNNEI. The CDR3 spans 15 residues.

This clone appeared a single time. V gene TRBV18 combines with J gene TRBJ2-7; TRBD2 matches 12 bases. The V gene's germline CDR1 is KGHSH and CDR2 LQKENI. V lost 6 bases, J lost 0 bases, and 3 bases stayed unmatched. The CDR3 is 15 residues long. CDR3 DNA: TGTGCCAGCTCCAGGACTAGCGGGGACTCCTACGAGCAGTACGTC. It translates to CASSRTSGDSYEQYV.

This clone has a handful of counts. J is TRBJ1-2 and V is TRBV7-8; no definite D call. The CDR3 has 14 amino acids. V lost 1 base, J lost 5 bases, and 11 bases lay in between. The germline gives CDR1 SGHVS, CDR2 FQNEAQ. The CDR3 sequence: CASSLVRELYGYTF. CDR3 bases: TGTGCCAGCAGCTTAGTCCGCGAGTTATATGGCTACACCTTC.

The chain couples TRBV4-3 to TRBJ1-1, with 11 bases identical to TRBD1. V lost 4 bases and J lost 7; bases outside the gene matches: 5. This CDR3 contains 14 residues. Germline V CDR1 and CDR2: LGHNA, YSLEER. The CDR3 sequence: CASSPTGTGGEAFF. The CDR3, as DNA: TGCGCCAGCAGCCCAACCGGGACAGGGGGTGAAGCTTTCTTT.

The CDR3 protein is CASSSGQGNYGYTF. CDR3 nucleotides: TGTGCCAGCAGCTCGGGACAGGGTAACTATGGCTACACCTTC. The V gene is TRBV7-9, the J gene TRBJ1-2, with 9 positions matching TRBD1. The CDR3 consists of 14 residues. V gave up 4 bases and J gave up 1 base; unmatched junction bases: 1. The V gene's germline CDR1 is SEHNR and CDR2 FQNEAQ (reference sequence).

CDR3 in amino acids: CASSDPTYNEQFF. Written as DNA, the CDR3 is TGTGCCAGCAGCGACCCAACATACAATGAGCAGTTCTTC. J is TRBJ2-1 and V is TRBV9, with no clear D. The CDR3 sequence is 13 residues long. Per the germline V gene, CDR1 is SGDLS and CDR2 is YYNGEE. Deletions cut 3 bases from V and 4 bases from J, with 8 bases between.

The chain joins TRBV15 to TRBJ2-2; TRBD1 matches 11 bases. J was trimmed by 6 bases and V by 4 bases; bases with no gene match: 4. This CDR3 region has 15 residues. Germline-derived CDR1 and CDR2 are LNHNV and YYDKDF (reference sequence). CDR3 in amino acids: CATSKGQGDSGELFF. CDR3 nucleotide sequence: TGTGCCACCAGCAAGGGACAGGGGGATTCCGGGGAGCTGTTTTTT. Filled out from reference TRBV15 and TRBJ2-2, the complete variable domain reads DAMVIQNPRYQVTQFGKPVTLSCSQTLNHNVMYWYQQKSSQAPKLLFHYYDKDFNNEADTPDNFQSRRPNTSFCFLDIRSPGLGDTAMYLCATSKGQGDSGELFFGEGSRLTVL.

The V gene is TRBV5-8, the J gene TRBJ2-6, with TRBD2 as a possible D gene (6 bases). The length of the CDR3 is 17 residues. V shed 0 bases and J shed 0 bases, with 10 bases lying between them. CDR1 is SGHTS, CDR2 YDEGEE, per germline. DNA for the CDR3: TGTGCCAGCAGCTTGGTGGGGGGTTCCTCTGGGGCCAACGTCCTGACTTTC. It encodes CASSLVGGSSGANVLTF.

This chain connects TRBV5-1 to TRBJ1-3, with unresolved D. This CDR3 contains 15 residues. Germline-derived CDR1 and CDR2 are SGHRS and YFSETQ. Between the trimmed V and J ends, which lost 1 base and 0 bases, there was a span of 8 bases. The CDR3 protein is CASSLYGNSGNTIYF. DNA of the CDR3: TGCGCCAGCAGCTTGTACGGTAACTCTGGAAACACCATATATTTT. Using reference TRBV5-1 and TRBJ1-3 for the parts outside the CDR3, the full variable domain is KAGVTQTPRYLIKTRGQQVTLSCSPISGHRSVSWYQQTPGQGLQFLFEYFSETQRNKGNFPGRFSGRQFSNSRSEMNVSTLELGDSALYLCASSLYGNSGNTIYFGEGSWLTVV.

This clone has a handful of counts. V and J are TRBV14 and TRBJ2-7; 8 bases are a match to TRBD1. The germline gives CDR1 SGHDN, CDR2 FVKESK. This CDR3 has 19 amino acids. V gave up 0 bases and J gave up 3 bases; unmatched junction bases: 16. CDR3 amino acids: CASSQDRGQVHPASYEQYF. The DNA for the CDR3 is TGTGCCAGCAGCCAAGACAGGGGACAGGTTCACCCCGCCAGCTACGAGCAGTACTTC.

The chain carries TRBV2 and TRBJ2-5, with 11 bases lining up with TRBD1. Looked up from germline, CDR1 is SNHLY and CDR2 is FYNNEI. There are 17 residues in the CDR3. V gave up 0 bases and J gave up 4 bases; unmatched junction bases: 7. CDR3 in amino acids: CASSEARTGGERETQYF. The CDR3 DNA reads TGTGCCAGCAGTGAAGCGCGGACAGGGGGCGAGAGAGAGACCCAGTACTTC.

The chain couples TRBV4-3 to TRBJ2-3, with D perhaps matching TRBD1 (6 bases). CDR1 and CDR2 (germline): LGHNA, YSLEER. This CDR3 spans 14 amino acids. Trimming stripped 4 bases from V and 5 bases from J, with 13 bases between. DNA of the CDR3: TGCGCCAGCAGCCGCGCAGGGGTAGGAGATACGCAGTATTTT. Its translation: CASSRAGVGDTQYF.

The chain is built from TRBV6-5 and TRBJ1-4; D is undetermined. Trimming took off 2 bases at V and 6 bases at J, with 10 bases between the two ends. CDR3 length: 14 residues. The germline V gene encodes CDR1 MNHEY and CDR2 SVGAGI. CDR3 in amino acids: CASSYRAGDEKLFF. CDR3 in DNA: TGTGCCAGCAGTTACAGGGCGGGCGATGAAAAACTGTTTTTT.

This clone appeared a single time. J is TRBJ1-1 and V is TRBV9, with D tentatively TRBD1 (6 bases). Germline CDR1 and CDR2: SGDLS and YYNGEE. This CDR3 contains 14 residues. Trimming shortened V by 4 bases and J by 1 base, and 11 bases separated the two germline ends. The CDR3 protein is CASSPGAGNTEAFF. DNA for the CDR3: TGTGCCAGCAGCCCAGGGGCAGGGAACACTGAAGCTTTCTTT. The complete variable domain, with remaining parts taken from reference TRBV9 and TRBJ1-1, reads DSGVTQTPKHLITATGQRVTLRCSPRSGDLSVYWYQQSLDQGLQFLIQYYNGEERAKGNILERFSAQQFPDLHSELNLSSLELGDSALYFCASSPGAGNTEAFFGQGTRLTVV.

The CDR3 sequence: CASSRQGPGYEQYF. The CDR3 DNA is TGTGCCAGCAGCCGACAGGGCCCGGGGTACGAGCAGTACTTC. This chain connects TRBV25-1 to TRBJ2-7; 7 positions match TRBD1. The germline gives CDR1 MGHDK, CDR2 SYGVNS. The CDR3 has 14 amino acids. V trimming: 6 bases; J trimming: 4 bases; junction bases outside the gene matches: 9.

This clone was counted once. The chain couples TRBV9 to TRBJ2-1, with D perhaps TRBD2 (7 bases). Germline V CDR1 and CDR2: SGDLS, YYNGEE. The CDR3 sequence is 15 residues long. V was pared by 4 bases and J by 3 bases, with 14 bases between. The CDR3 nucleotides are TGTGCCAGCAGCCCCCGGGGGGCCATCTACAATGAGCAGTTCTTC. This translates into CASSPRGAIYNEQFF. The full variable domain, in which reference TRBV9 and TRBJ2-1 provide the parts outside the CDR3, is DSGVTQTPKHLITATGQRVTLRCSPRSGDLSVYWYQQSLDQGLQFLIQYYNGEERAKGNILERFSAQQFPDLHSELNLSSLELGDSALYFCASSPRGAIYNEQFFGPGTRLTVL.